This is a list of T cell receptor beta chains from one sample in a study of T cells in Graves' hyperthyroidism and ophthalmopathy. TCRdb reprocessed the multiplex PCR reads with MiXCR, giving one entry per CDR3 protein. The profile shows fewer than 650,000 distinct CDR3 sequences, 12% to 15% of them singletons. What was sequenced was blood. The source of these receptors is a woman aged 18-30 years with Graves' ophthalmopathy. CDR3s include the opening cysteine and the closing phenylalanine or tryptophan. Each record gives: V gene, clone size, D gene, J gene, CDR3 protein, CDR3 DNA. A D gene is named only where the DNA matches it firmly. Expanded clones are given a class, and other clones once, few, many or no size at all.

>TRBV19|NA|NA|TRBJ2-2
CATPGWANVGELFF
TGTGCCACGCCCGGGTGGGCGAATGTCGGGGAGCTGTTTTTT
>TRBV29-1|NA|NA|TRBJ1-4
CSVQEPPGMRNEKLFF
TGCAGCGTTCAAGAACCTCCAGGGATGAGGAATGAAAAACTGTTTTTT
>TRBV9|few|NA|TRBJ1-2
CASSRTRDNLVHGYTF
TGTGCCAGCAGCCGGACGAGGGACAATTTAGTCCATGGCTACACCTTC
>TRBV14|few|NA|TRBJ1-2
CASSPIQGVLDGYTF
TGTGCCAGCAGCCCCATCCAAGGGGTGTTAGATGGCTACACCTTC
>TRBV2|many|NA|TRBJ2-1
CASRTGQSDDEQFF
TGTGCCAGCAGGACAGGACAGTCGGACGATGAGCAGTTCTTC
>TRBV28|many|TRBD1|TRBJ2-7
CASSSDLQSGTGYNYEQYF
TGTGCCAGCAGTTCCGACCTCCAATCCGGGACAGGGTACAACTACGAGCAGTACTTC
>TRBV30|NA|TRBD2|TRBJ2-3
CARGLAGGPGDTQYF
TGTGCCCGAGGACTAGCGGGAGGGCCGGGAGATACGCAGTATTTT
>TRBV28|NA|NA|TRBJ1-2
CASSFEGIGYTF
TGTGCCAGCAGTTTTGAGGGGATTGGCTACACCTTC
>TRBV7-2|NA|NA|TRBJ1-2
CASSFTRANYGYTF
TGTGCCAGCAGCTTTACACGGGCTAACTATGGCTACACCTTC
>TRBV9|NA|NA|TRBJ1-1
CASSVGEPAGAFF
TGTGCCAGCAGCGTAGGAGAGCCAGCTGGCGCTTTCTTT
>TRBV7-3|many|TRBD1|TRBJ2-3
CASSPRGYGWGTGGDTQYF
TGTGCCAGCAGCCCAAGAGGGTATGGGTGGGGGACAGGTGGCGATACGCAGTATTTT
>TRBV5-4|NA|NA|TRBJ2-3
CASSFPASRGLPTDTQYF
TGTGCCAGCAGCTTCCCCGCTTCAAGAGGATTACCCACAGATACGCAGTATTTT
>TRBV5-1|NA|TRBD2|TRBJ2-1
CASSARTSAYPNEQFF
TGCGCCAGCAGCGCCCGGACTAGCGCATACCCCAATGAGCAGTTCTTC
>TRBV6-1|many|NA|TRBJ1-1
CASSEAGVDTEAFF
TGTGCCAGCAGTGAGGCAGGGGTGGACACTGAAGCTTTCTTT
>TRBV7-2|many|TRBD2|TRBJ2-7
CASSLAEGGLESYEQYF
TGTGCCAGCAGCTTGGCTGAAGGCGGACTAGAGTCCTACGAGCAGTACTTC
>TRBV29-1|few|TRBD1|TRBJ2-1
CSVEETGVYINEQFF
TGCAGCGTTGAAGAGACAGGGGTTTACATCAATGAGCAGTTCTTC
>TRBV7-3|NA|TRBD1|TRBJ1-5
CASSMGQGAIGNQPQHF
TGTGCCAGCAGCATGGGACAGGGGGCTATAGGCAATCAGCCCCAGCATTTT
>TRBV3-1|NA|TRBD2|TRBJ2-5
CASSHRFGLADRETQYF
TGTGCCAGCAGCCACCGTTTTGGACTAGCGGATCGGGAGACCCAGTACTTC
>TRBV9|many|NA|TRBJ1-1
CASSVGRGNTEAFF
TGTGCCAGCAGCGTAGGACGAGGAAACACTGAAGCTTTCTTT
>TRBV6-2/TRBV6-3|NA|TRBD1|TRBJ2-4
CASSPQDRGYIQYF
TGTGCCAGCAGTCCCCAGGACAGGGGATACATTCAGTACTTC
>TRBV27|many|NA|TRBJ2-5
CASSSSPFETQYF
TGTGCCAGCAGTTCCTCCCCGTTTGAGACCCAGTACTTC
>TRBV10-3|many|TRBD1|TRBJ2-4
CAISEGTGAGDIQYF
TGTGCCATCAGTGAGGGGACAGGGGCCGGGGACATTCAGTACTTC
>TRBV9|NA|NA|TRBJ2-1
CASSPGKGATYYNEQFF
TGTGCCAGCAGCCCCGGGAAGGGAGCGACGTATTACAATGAGCAGTTCTTC
>TRBV7-2|many|TRBD1|TRBJ2-1
CASSVQGAEGYNEQFF
TGTGCCAGCAGCGTACAGGGGGCCGAGGGGTACAATGAGCAGTTCTTC
>TRBV7-2|NA|TRBD1|TRBJ1-1
CASSLPYTGGTEAFF
TGTGCCAGCAGCTTACCCTATACAGGGGGCACTGAAGCTTTCTTT
>TRBV9|NA|TRBD2|TRBJ2-5
CASSVGLAGSKTQYF
TGTGCCAGCAGCGTAGGGCTAGCGGGCTCGAAGACCCAGTACTTC
>TRBV28|few|NA|TRBJ1-1
CASSPQPGPEAFF
TGTGCCAGCAGTCCTCAACCCGGGCCTGAAGCTTTCTTT
>TRBV7-3|many|TRBD2|TRBJ2-5
CASSQTSGGGETQYF
TGTGCCAGCAGCCAAACGTCTGGGGGAGGGGAGACCCAGTACTTC
>TRBV7-6|few|TRBD2|TRBJ2-7
CASSLVPSGRNEQYF
TGTGCCAGCAGCTTAGTCCCTAGCGGGAGAAACGAGCAGTACTTC
>TRBV30|many|NA|TRBJ1-1
CAWNSGQGRTEAFF
TGTGCCTGGAACTCAGGTCAGGGAAGGACTGAAGCTTTCTTT
>TRBV7-8|NA|TRBD1|TRBJ1-5
CASSKTGSLAQHF
TGTGCCAGCAGCAAGACAGGGAGTCTGGCCCAGCATTTT
>TRBV6-1|many|NA|TRBJ2-1
CASSPTGGFYNEQFF
TGTGCCAGCAGTCCGACGGGGGGCTTCTACAATGAGCAGTTCTTC
>TRBV6-1|few|TRBD1|TRBJ1-4
CASNSRDREKATNEKLFF
TGTGCCAGCAACTCCCGGGACAGGGAAAAGGCAACTAATGAAAAACTGTTTTTT
>TRBV14|NA|TRBD1|TRBJ1-6
CASSQGQGGFPLHF
TGTGCCAGCAGCCAAGGACAGGGGGGTTTTCCCCTCCACTTT
>TRBV7-3|NA|TRBD2|TRBJ2-2
CASSSGLANTGELFF
TGTGCCAGCAGCTCCGGACTAGCGAACACCGGGGAGCTGTTTTTT
>TRBV18|many|NA|TRBJ2-7
CASSPEGPPYEQYF
TGTGCCAGCTCACCAGAGGGACCCCCTTACGAGCAGTACTTC
>TRBV7-9|NA|NA|TRBJ2-3
CASSQGGITPTDTQYF
TGTGCCAGCAGCCAAGGCGGGATTACACCCACAGATACGCAGTATTTT
>TRBV3-1|many|NA|TRBJ1-2
CASRAGQPYGYTF
TGTGCCAGCAGGGCCGGACAGCCCTATGGCTACACCTTC
>TRBV7-9|NA|NA|TRBJ2-2
CTSSFIGTPSRELFF
TGTACCAGCAGCTTTATTGGGACCCCATCGCGGGAGCTGTTTTTT
>TRBV9|many|NA|TRBJ1-1
CASSVGAPGWNTEAFF
TGTGCCAGCAGCGTAGGAGCTCCGGGGTGGAACACTGAAGCTTTCTTT
>TRBV12-5|NA|NA|TRBJ1-5
CASGLVLGRGYSNQPQHF
TGTGCTAGTGGTTTGGTACTGGGCAGAGGATATAGCAATCAGCCCCAGCATTTT
>TRBV2|many|TRBD1|TRBJ2-3
CASRIRDRGTDTQYF
TGTGCCAGCCGCATCCGGGACAGAGGCACAGATACGCAGTATTTT
>TRBV27|many|NA|TRBJ2-5
CASRGPPWSQETQYF
TGTGCCAGCAGGGGACCTCCTTGGTCCCAAGAGACCCAGTACTTC
>TRBV18|many|NA|TRBJ1-1
CASSQSLEAFF
TGTGCCAGCTCCCAGTCTCTTGAAGCTTTCTTT
>TRBV7-9|many|TRBD1|TRBJ2-7
CASGQDREQYF
TGTGCCAGCGGCCAGGACAGGGAGCAGTACTTC
>TRBV7-8|few|NA|TRBJ2-3
CASSHSGSTDTQYF
TGTGCCAGCAGCCATAGCGGAAGCACAGATACGCAGTATTTT
>TRBV3-1|many|NA|TRBJ1-2
CASSQVGDKGYTF
TGTGCCAGCAGCCAAGTAGGGGATAAAGGCTACACCTTC
>TRBV7-6|few|TRBD1|TRBJ2-7
CASSLADRDAYEQHF
TGTGCCAGCAGCTTAGCGGACAGGGACGCCTACGAGCAGCACTTC
>TRBV7-9|many|NA|TRBJ2-1
CASSLSPRSAYEQFF
TGTGCCAGCAGCTTATCACCTAGGTCCGCCTATGAGCAGTTCTTC
>TRBV12-3/TRBV12-4|many|NA|TRBJ1-5
CASSPGQPNQPQHF
TGTGCCAGCAGTCCGGGACAACCAAATCAGCCCCAGCATTTT
>TRBV7-9|many|NA|TRBJ1-4
CASRPEKLNEKLFF
TGTGCCAGCCGACCTGAGAAGCTTAATGAAAAACTGTTTTTT
>TRBV6-1|many|NA|TRBJ1-1
CASIPVPGQGSAFF
TGTGCCAGCATCCCAGTCCCGGGACAAGGGTCGGCTTTCTTT
>TRBV20-1|NA|TRBD2|TRBJ2-1
CSASPWLSGRGNEQFF
TGCAGTGCTTCCCCCTGGCTCAGCGGGAGGGGTAATGAGCAGTTCTTC
>TRBV30|many|NA|TRBJ1-1
CAWSVLEQEAFF
TGTGCCTGGAGTGTACTTGAACAGGAAGCTTTCTTT